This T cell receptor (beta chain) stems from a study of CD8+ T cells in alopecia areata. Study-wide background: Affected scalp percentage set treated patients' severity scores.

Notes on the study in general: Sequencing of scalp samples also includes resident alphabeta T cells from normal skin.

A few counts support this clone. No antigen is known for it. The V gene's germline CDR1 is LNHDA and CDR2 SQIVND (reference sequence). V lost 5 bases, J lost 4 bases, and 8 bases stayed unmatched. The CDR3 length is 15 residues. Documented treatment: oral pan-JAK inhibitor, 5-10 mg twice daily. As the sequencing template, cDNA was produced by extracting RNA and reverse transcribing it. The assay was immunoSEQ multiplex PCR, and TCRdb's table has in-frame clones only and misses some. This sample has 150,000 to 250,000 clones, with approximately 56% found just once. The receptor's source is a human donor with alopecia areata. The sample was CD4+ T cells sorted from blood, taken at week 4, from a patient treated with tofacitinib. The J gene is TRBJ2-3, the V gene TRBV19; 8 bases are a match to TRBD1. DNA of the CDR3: TGTGCCAGTAGTGCGGACAGGGCGGCCCCAGATACGCAGTATTTT. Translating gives CASSADRAAPDTQYF.